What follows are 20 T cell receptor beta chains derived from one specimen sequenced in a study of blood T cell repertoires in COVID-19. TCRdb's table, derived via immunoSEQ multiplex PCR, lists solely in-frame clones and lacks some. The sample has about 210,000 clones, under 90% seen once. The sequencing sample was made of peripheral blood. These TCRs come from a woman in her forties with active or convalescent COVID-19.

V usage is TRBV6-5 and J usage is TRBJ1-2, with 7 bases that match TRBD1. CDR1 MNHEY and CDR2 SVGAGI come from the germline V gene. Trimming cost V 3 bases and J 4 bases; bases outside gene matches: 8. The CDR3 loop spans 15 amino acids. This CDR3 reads CASSYRGDSLYGYTF. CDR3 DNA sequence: TGTGCCAGCAGTTATAGAGGGGACAGCCTCTATGGCTACACCTTC.

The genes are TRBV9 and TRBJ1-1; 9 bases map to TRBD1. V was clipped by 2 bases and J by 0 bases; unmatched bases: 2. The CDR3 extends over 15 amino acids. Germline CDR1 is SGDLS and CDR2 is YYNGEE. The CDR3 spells CASSVTGGLNTEAFF. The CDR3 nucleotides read TGTGCCAGCAGCGTCACAGGGGGCTTGAACACTGAAGCTTTCTTT. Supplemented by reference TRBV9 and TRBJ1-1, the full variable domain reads DSGVTQTPKHLITATGQRVTLRCSPRSGDLSVYWYQQSLDQGLQFLIQYYNGEERAKGNILERFSAQQFPDLHSELNLSSLELGDSALYFCASSVTGGLNTEAFFGQGTRLTVV.

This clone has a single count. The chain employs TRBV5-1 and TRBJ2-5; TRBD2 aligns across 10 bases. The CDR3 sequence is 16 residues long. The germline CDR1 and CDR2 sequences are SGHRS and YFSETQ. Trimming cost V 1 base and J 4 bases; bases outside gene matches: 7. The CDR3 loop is CASSLRAGGPPETQYF. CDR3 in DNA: TGCGCCAGCAGCTTGAGAGCGGGGGGGCCTCCAGAGACCCAGTACTTC. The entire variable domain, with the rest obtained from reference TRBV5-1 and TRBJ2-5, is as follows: KAGVTQTPRYLIKTRGQQVTLSCSPISGHRSVSWYQQTPGQGLQFLFEYFSETQRNKGNFPGRFSGRQFSNSRSEMNVSTLELGDSALYLCASSLRAGGPPETQYFGPGTRLLVL.

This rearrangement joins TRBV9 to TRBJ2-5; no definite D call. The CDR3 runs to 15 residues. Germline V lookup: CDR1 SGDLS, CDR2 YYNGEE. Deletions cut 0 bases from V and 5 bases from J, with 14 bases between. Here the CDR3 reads CASSVAGGLRETQYF. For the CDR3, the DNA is TGTGCCAGCAGCGTAGCGGGTGGGTTGAGGGAGACCCAGTACTTC.

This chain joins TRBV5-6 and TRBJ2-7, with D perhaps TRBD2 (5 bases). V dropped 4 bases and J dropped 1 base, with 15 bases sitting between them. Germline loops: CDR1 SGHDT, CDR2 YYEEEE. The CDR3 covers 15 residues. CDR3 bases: TGTGCCAGCAGCCACTTTCTCCGGGATTCCTACGAGCAGTACTTC. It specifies CASSHFLRDSYEQYF.

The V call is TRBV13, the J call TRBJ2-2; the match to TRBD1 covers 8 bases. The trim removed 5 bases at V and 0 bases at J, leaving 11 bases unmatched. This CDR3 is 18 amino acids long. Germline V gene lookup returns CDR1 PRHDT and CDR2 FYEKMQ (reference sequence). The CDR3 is CASSPRGRAFANTGELFF. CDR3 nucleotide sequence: TGTGCCAGCAGCCCCAGGGGGCGAGCGTTCGCGAACACCGGGGAGCTGTTTTTT.

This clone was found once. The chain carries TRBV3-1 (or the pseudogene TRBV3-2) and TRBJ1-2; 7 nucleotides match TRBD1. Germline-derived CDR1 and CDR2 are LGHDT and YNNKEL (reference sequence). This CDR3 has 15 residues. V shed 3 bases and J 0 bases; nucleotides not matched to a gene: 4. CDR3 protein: CASSHLDRTNYGYTF. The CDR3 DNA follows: TGTGCCAGCAGCCACTTGGACAGGACTAACTATGGCTACACCTTC.

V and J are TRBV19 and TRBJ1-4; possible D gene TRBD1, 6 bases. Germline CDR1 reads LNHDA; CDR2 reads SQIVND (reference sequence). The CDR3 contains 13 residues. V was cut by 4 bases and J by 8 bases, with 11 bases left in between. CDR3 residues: CASSNRVGEKLFF. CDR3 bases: TGTGCCAGTAGTAACAGGGTGGGCGAAAAACTGTTTTTT.

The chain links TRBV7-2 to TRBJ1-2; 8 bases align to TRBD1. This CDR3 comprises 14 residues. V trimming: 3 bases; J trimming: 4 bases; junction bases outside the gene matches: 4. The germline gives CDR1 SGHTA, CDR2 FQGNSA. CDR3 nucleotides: TGTGCCAGCAGCTTTGACAGGGGTTCCTATGGCTACACCTTC. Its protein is CASSFDRGSYGYTF.

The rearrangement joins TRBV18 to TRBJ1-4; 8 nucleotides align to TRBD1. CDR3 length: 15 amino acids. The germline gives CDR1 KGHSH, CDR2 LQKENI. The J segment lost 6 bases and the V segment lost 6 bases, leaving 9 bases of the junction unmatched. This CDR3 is CASSPKGQAHEKLFF. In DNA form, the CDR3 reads TGTGCCAGCTCTCCGAAGGGACAGGCCCATGAAAAACTGTTTTTT.

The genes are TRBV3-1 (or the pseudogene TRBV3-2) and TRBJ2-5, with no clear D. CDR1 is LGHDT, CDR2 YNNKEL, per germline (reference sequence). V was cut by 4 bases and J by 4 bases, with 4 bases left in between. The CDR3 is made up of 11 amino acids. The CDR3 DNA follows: TGTGCCAGCAGCCGAGCAGAGACCCAGTACTTC. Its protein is CASSRAETQYF.

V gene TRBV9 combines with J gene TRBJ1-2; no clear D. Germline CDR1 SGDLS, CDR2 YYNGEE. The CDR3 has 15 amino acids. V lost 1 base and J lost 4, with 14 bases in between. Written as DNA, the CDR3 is TGTGCCAGCAGCGTATCCCCGAGCGCCGTCTATGGCTACACCTTC. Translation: CASSVSPSAVYGYTF.

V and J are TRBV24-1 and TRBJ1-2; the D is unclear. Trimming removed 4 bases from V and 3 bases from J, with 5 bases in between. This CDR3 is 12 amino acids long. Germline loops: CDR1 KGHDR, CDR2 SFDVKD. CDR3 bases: TGTGCCACCAGTGAACCAGACTATGGCTACACCTTC. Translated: CATSEPDYGYTF.

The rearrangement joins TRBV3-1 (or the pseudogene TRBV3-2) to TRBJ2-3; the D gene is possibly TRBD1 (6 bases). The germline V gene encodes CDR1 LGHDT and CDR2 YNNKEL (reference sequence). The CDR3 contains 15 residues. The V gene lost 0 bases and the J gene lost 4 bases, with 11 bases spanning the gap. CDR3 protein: CASSQEQGISDTQYF. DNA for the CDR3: TGTGCCAGCAGCCAAGAACAGGGAATCTCAGATACGCAGTATTTT.

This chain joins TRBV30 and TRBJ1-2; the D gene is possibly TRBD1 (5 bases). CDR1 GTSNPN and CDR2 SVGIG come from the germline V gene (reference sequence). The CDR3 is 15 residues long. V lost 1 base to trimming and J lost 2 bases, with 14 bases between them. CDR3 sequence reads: CAWSELGQPNYGYTF. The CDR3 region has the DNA TGTGCCTGGAGTGAGCTGGGGCAGCCAAACTATGGCTACACCTTC.

CDR3 coding DNA: TGTGCCAGCAGCCCTTCCTGGGACAGGGTATATCAGCCCCAGCATTTT. It yields the protein CASSPSWDRVYQPQHF. The chain links TRBV7-2 to TRBJ1-5; 9 bases map to TRBD1. This CDR3 is 16 amino acids long. Looked up from germline, CDR1 is SGHTA and CDR2 is FQGNSA. The trim removed 5 bases at V and 5 bases at J, leaving 10 bases unmatched.

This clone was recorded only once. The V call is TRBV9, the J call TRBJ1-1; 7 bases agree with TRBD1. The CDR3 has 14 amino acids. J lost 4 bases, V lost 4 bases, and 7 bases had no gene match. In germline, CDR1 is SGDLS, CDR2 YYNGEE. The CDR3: CASSPLGQSTEAFF. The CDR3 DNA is TGTGCCAGCAGCCCACTGGGACAGAGCACTGAAGCTTTCTTT.

Written as DNA, the CDR3 is TGTGCCAGCAAGACTAGCGGGAGGGAGGCATCCTACAATGAGCAGTTCTTC. Its protein product is CASKTSGREASYNEQFF. The chain is built from TRBV19 and TRBJ2-1, with 14 bases aligning to TRBD2. Unmatched junction bases numbered 8, after V lost 9 bases and J lost 1 base. The germline V gene has CDR1 LNHDA and CDR2 SQIVND (reference sequence). This CDR3 region has 17 residues.

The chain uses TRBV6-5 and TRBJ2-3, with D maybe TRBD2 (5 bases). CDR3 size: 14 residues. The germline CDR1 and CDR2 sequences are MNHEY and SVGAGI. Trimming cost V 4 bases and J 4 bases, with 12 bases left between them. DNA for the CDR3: TGTGCCAGCAGTTCCCATCCCGGGGCAGATACGCAGTATTTT. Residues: CASSSHPGADTQYF.

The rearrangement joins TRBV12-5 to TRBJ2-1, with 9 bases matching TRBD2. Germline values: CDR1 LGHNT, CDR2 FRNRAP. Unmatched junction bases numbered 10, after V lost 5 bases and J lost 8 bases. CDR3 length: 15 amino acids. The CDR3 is CASGPPGRGGDEQFF. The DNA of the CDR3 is TGTGCTAGTGGTCCCCCTGGGCGGGGGGGGGATGAGCAGTTCTTC.